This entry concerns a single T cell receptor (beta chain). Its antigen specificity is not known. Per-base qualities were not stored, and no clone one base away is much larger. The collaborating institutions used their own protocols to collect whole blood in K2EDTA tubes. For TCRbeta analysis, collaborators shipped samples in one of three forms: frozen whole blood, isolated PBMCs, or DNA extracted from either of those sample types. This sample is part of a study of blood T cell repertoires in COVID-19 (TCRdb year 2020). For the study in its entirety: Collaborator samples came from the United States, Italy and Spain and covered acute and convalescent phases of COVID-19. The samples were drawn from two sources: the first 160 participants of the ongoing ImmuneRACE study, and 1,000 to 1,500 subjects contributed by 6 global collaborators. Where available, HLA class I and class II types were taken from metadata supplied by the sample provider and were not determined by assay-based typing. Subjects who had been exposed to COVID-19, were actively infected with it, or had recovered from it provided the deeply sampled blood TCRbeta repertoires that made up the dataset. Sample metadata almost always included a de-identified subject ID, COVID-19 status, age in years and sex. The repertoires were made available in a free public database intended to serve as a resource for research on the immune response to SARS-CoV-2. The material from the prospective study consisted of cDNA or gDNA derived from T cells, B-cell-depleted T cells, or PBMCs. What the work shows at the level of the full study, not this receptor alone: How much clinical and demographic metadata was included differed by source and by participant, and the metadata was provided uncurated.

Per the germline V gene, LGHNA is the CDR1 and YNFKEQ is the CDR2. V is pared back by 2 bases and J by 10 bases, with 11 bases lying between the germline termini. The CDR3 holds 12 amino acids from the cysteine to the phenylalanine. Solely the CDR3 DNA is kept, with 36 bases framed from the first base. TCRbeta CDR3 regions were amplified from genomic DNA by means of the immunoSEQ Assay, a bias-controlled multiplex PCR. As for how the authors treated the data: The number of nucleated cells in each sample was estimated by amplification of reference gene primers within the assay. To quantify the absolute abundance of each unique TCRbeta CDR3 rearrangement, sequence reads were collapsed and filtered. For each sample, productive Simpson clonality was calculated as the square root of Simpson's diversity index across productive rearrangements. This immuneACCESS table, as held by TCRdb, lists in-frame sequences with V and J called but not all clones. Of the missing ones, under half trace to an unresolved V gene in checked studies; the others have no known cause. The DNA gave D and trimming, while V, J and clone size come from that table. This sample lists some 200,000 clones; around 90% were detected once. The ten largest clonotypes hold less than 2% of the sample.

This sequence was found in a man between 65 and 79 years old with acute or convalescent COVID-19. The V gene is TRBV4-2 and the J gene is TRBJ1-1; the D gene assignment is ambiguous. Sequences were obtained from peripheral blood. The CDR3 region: CASSQTGSGAFF. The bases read TGTGCCAGCAGCCAAACGGGGTCAGGAGCTTTCTTT.